Listed below are T cell receptor beta chains from one sample, sequenced in a study of blood T cell repertoires in COVID-19. Some clones are missing from TCRdb's copy, which holds only in-frame ones; the method was immunoSEQ multiplex PCR. The table lists 95,000 to 100,000 clones, around nine tenths of them singletons. Input material: peripheral blood. These receptors were obtained from a human donor with COVID-19, enrolled during active disease. The donor label of this sample is uncertain. Both conserved end residues are trimmed from each CDR3. Each record gives: V gene, J gene, CDR3 protein.

v_call: TRBV5-1
j_call: TRBJ2-1
cdr3_aa: ASSPGVQGNEQF

v_call: TRBV10-3
j_call: TRBJ1-3
cdr3_aa: AISRQVTSGNTIY

v_call: TRBV5-1
j_call: TRBJ2-7
cdr3_aa: ASSLAVVQGAASEQY

v_call: TRBV19
j_call: TRBJ1-2
cdr3_aa: ASSRGGPYGYT

v_call: TRBV6-5
j_call: TRBJ1-2
cdr3_aa: ASSYEQGDRGYT

v_call: TRBV14
j_call: TRBJ2-3
cdr3_aa: ASSRDIFTDTQY

v_call: TRBV25-1
j_call: TRBJ2-1
cdr3_aa: ASSDLTGTAYNEQF

v_call: TRBV11-1
j_call: TRBJ2-7
cdr3_aa: ASTLTGSSYEQY

v_call: TRBV7-2
j_call: TRBJ2-3
cdr3_aa: ASSFSFTDTQY

v_call: TRBV11-2
j_call: TRBJ2-7
cdr3_aa: ASSSGGQAEQY

v_call: TRBV27
j_call: TRBJ1-6
cdr3_aa: ASSRGGIRSPLH

v_call: TRBV12-5
j_call: TRBJ2-3
cdr3_aa: ASGLGLAGGTDTQY

v_call: TRBV3-1/TRBV3-2
j_call: TRBJ2-3
cdr3_aa: ASSSDLAGDTQY

v_call: TRBV12-5
j_call: TRBJ2-2
cdr3_aa: ASGLVVTANTGELF

v_call: TRBV18
j_call: TRBJ2-5
cdr3_aa: ASSPRQGPQETQY

v_call: TRBV29-1
j_call: TRBJ1-2
cdr3_aa: SVAWKSPGYSNYGYT

v_call: TRBV2
j_call: TRBJ1-6
cdr3_aa: ASTKQGADNSPLH

v_call: TRBV12-1
j_call: TRBJ1-3
cdr3_aa: ASSSRQGFGNTIY

v_call: TRBV9
j_call: TRBJ2-5
cdr3_aa: ASSVGASGRAGETQY

v_call: TRBV7-3
j_call: TRBJ2-1
cdr3_aa: ASSLATGQVNQQF

v_call: TRBV6-5
j_call: TRBJ1-6
cdr3_aa: ASSLGHTTPLH

v_call: TRBV3-1/TRBV3-2
j_call: TRBJ1-2
cdr3_aa: ASSQAGPRGGYT

v_call: TRBV5-1
j_call: TRBJ2-2
cdr3_aa: ASSWEGEHTGELF

v_call: TRBV6-5
j_call: TRBJ1-1
cdr3_aa: ASTPSGAF

v_call: TRBV19
j_call: TRBJ1-3
cdr3_aa: ASSIQAISGNTIY

v_call: TRBV4-1
j_call: TRBJ1-5
cdr3_aa: ASSQVQGDQPQH

v_call: TRBV20-1
j_call: TRBJ1-1
cdr3_aa: SARGSAEAF